This T cell receptor beta chain was sequenced during a study of T cells in Graves' hyperthyroidism and ophthalmopathy. CDR1 is MDHEN, CDR2 SYDVKM, per germline. The CDR3 contains 14 residues. The V end was cut by 9 bases, the J end by 7 bases, with 19 bases between. Amplification of TCR beta CDR3 regions was performed using RNA transcripts as template. Primed by the HTBI set, a first-round RT-PCR was run on the TCR CDR3. A single record per CDR3 protein comes from TCRdb applying MiXCR to the multiplex PCR reads. The repertoire includes about 420,000 distinct CDR3 sequences, roughly an eighth of them detected once, and 5.3% sits in the top ten. This clonotype has ten or more counts. Out of 8.5 to 10 ml of fresh peripheral blood came the PBMCs.

Sequencing was carried out using blood. The rearrangement links TRBV28 to TRBJ2-1; D remains ambiguous. This clonotype was obtained from a woman younger than 30 with Graves' hyperthyroidism. The CDR3 nucleotides read TGTGCCAGTTTACCTCGGGTCCACTGGAATGAGCAGTTCTTC. As protein: CASLPRVHWNEQFF. Supplemented by reference TRBV28 and TRBJ2-1, the full variable domain reads DVKVTQSSRYLVKRTGEKVFLECVQDMDHENMFWYRQDPGLGLRLIYFSYDVKMKEKGDIPEGYSVSREKKERFSLILESASTNQTSMYLCASLPRVHWNEQFFGPGTRLTVL.